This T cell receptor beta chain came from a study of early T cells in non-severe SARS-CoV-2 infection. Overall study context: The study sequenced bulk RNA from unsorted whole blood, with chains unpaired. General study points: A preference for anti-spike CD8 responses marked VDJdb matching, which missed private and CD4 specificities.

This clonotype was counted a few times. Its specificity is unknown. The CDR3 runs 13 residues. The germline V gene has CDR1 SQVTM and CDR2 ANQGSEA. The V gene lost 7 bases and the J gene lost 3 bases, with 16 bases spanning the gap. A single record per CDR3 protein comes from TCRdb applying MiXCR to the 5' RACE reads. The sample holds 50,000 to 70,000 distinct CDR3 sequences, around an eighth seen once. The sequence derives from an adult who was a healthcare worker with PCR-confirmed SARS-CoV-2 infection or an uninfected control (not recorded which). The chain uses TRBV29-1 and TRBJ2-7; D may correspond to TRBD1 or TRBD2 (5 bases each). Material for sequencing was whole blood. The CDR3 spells CSGGAAKGYEQYF. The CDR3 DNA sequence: TGCAGCGGAGGGGCAGCCAAAGGCTACGAGCAGTACTTC.